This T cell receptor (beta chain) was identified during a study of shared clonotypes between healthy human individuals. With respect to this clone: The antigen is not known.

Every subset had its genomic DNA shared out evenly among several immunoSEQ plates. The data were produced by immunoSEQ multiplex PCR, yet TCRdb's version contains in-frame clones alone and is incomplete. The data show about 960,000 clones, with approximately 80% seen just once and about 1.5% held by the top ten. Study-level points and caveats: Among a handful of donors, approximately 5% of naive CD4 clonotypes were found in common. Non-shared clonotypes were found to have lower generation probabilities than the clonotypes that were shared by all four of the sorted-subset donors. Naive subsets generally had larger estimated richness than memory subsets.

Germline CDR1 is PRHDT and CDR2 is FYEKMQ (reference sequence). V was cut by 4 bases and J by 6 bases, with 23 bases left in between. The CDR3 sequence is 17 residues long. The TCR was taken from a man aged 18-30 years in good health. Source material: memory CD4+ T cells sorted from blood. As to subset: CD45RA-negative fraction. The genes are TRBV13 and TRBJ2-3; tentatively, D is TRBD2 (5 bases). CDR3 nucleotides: TGTGCCAGCAGCTCGCCTAACGGAGGCAGGACGATGGATACGCAGTATTTT. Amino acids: CASSSPNGGRTMDTQYF.